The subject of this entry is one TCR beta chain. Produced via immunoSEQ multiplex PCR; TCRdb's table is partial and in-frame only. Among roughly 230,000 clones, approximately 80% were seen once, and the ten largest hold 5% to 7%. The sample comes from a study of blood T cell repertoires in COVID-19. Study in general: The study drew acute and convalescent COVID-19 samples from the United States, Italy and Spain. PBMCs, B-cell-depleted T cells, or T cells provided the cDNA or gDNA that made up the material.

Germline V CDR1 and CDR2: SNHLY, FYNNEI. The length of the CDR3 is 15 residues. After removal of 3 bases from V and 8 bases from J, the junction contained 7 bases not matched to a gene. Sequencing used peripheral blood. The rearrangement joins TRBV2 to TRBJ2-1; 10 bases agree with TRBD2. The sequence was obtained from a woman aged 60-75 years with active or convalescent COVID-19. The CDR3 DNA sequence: TGTGCCAGCAGTGAGTGGGGACTAGCGAGCGATGAGCAGTTCTTC. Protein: CASSEWGLASDEQFF.